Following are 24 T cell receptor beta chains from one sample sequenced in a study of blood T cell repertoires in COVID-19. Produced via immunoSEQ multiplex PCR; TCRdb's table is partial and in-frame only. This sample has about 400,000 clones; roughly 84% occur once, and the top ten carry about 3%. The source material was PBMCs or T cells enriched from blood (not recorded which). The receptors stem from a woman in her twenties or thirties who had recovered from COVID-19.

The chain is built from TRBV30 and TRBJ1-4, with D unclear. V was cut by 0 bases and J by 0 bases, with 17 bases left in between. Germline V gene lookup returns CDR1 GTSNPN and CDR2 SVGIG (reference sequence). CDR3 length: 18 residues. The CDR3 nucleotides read TGTGCCTGGAGTGTGAACAGACCAAGAAGAACAACTAATGAAAAACTGTTTTTT. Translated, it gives CAWSVNRPRRTTNEKLFF.

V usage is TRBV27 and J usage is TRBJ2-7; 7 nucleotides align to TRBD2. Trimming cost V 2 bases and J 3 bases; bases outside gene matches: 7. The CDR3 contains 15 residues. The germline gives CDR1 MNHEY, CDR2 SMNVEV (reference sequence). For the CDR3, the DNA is TGTGCCAGCAGTTTAGGGGGGAGGGGCCTCTACGAGCAGTACTTC. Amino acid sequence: CASSLGGRGLYEQYF.

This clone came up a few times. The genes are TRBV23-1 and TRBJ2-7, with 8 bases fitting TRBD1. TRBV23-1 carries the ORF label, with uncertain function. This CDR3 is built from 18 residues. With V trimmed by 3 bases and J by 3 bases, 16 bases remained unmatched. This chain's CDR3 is CASSQGAKYGQGFYEQYF. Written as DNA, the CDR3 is TGCGCCAGCAGTCAGGGCGCGAAGTATGGACAGGGTTTCTACGAGCAGTACTTC.

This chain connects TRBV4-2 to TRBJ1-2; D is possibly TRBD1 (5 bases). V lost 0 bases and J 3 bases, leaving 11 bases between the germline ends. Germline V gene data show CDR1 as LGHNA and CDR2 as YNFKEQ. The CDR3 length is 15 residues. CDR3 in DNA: TGTGCCAGCAGCCAAGATCCGGACACATACTATGGCTACACCTTC. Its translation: CASSQDPDTYYGYTF.

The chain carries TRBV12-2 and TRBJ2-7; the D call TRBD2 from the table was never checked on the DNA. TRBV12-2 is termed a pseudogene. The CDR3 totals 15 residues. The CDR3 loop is CASRSPRVLSYEQYF. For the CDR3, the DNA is TGTGCAAGTCGCTCCCCCCGGGTCCTCTCCTACGAGCAGTACTTC.

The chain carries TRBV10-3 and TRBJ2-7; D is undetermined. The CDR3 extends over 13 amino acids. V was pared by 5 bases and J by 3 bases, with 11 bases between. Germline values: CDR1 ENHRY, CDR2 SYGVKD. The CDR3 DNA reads TGTGCCATCAGTTACGACTTCTTCTACGAGCAGTACTTC. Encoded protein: CAISYDFFYEQYF.

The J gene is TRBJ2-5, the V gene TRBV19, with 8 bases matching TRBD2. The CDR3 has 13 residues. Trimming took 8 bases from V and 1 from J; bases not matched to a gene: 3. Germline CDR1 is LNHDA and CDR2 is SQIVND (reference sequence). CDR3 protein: CASREGPQETQYF. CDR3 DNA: TGTGCCAGTCGGGAGGGCCCCCAAGAGACCCAGTACTTC.

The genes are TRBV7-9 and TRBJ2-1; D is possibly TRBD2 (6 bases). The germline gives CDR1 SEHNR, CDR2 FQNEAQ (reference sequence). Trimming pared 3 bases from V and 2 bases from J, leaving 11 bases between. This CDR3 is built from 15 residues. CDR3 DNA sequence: TGTGCCAGCAGCTTCGGCGGGGCTACCTACAATGAGCAGTTCTTC. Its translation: CASSFGGATYNEQFF.

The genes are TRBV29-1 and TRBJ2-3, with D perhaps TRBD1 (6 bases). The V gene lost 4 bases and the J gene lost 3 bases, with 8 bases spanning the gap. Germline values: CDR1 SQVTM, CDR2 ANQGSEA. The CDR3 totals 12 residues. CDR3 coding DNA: TGCAGCGTTGCAGGGGAGACAGATACGCAGTATTTT. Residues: CSVAGETDTQYF.

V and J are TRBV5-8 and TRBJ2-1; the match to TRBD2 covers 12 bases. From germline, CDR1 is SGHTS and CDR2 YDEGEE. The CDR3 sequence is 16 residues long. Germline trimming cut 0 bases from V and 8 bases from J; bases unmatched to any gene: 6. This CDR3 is CASSLEGTSGLDEQFF. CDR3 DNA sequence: TGTGCCAGCAGCTTGGAAGGGACTAGCGGGTTGGATGAGCAGTTCTTC.

The CDR3 nucleotides are TGTGCCAGTAGCAAAGAGGGGCGCGGGAGATTCTACGAGCAGTACTTC. Protein: CASSKEGRGRFYEQYF. V usage is TRBV19 and J usage is TRBJ2-7, with 7 bases identical to TRBD2. The V segment lost 6 bases and the J segment 3 bases; nucleotides outside the gene matches: 14. The germline V gene encodes CDR1 LNHDA and CDR2 SQIVND (reference sequence). The CDR3 loop spans 16 amino acids.

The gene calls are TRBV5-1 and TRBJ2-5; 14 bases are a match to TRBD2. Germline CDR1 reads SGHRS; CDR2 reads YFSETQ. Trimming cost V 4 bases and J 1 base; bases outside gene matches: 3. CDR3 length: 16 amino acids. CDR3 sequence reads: CASSTGTSGSQETQYF. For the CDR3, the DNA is TGCGCCAGCAGCACCGGGACTAGCGGGAGCCAAGAGACCCAGTACTTC.

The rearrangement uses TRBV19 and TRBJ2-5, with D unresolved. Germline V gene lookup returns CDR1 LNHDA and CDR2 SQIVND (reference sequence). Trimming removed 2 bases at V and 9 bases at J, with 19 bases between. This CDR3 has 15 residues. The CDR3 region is CASSISSTKRVAQYF. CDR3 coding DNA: TGTGCCAGTAGTATAAGCAGCACCAAACGGGTGGCCCAGTACTTC.

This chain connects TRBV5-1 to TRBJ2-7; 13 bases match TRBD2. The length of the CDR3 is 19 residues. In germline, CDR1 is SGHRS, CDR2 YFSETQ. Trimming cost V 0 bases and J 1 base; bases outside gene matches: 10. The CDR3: CASSLAPRLAGGRSYEQYF. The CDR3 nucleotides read TGCGCCAGCAGCTTGGCCCCGAGACTAGCGGGGGGCCGGTCCTACGAGCAGTACTTC. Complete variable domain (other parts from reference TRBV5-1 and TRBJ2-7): KAGVTQTPRYLIKTRGQQVTLSCSPISGHRSVSWYQQTPGQGLQFLFEYFSETQRNKGNFPGRFSGRQFSNSRSEMNVSTLELGDSALYLCASSLAPRLAGGRSYEQYFGPGTRLTVT.

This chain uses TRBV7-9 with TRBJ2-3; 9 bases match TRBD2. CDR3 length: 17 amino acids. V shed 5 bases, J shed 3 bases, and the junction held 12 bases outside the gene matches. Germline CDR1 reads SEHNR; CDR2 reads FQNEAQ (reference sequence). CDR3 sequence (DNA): TGTGCCAGCAGCCCTAGCCGAGCGGGAGGTACGACAGATACGCAGTATTTT. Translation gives CASSPSRAGGTTDTQYF. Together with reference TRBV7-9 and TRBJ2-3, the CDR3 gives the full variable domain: DTGVSQNPRHKITKRGQNVTFRCDPISEHNRLYWYRQTLGQGPEFLTYFQNEAQLEKSRLLSDRFSAERPKGSFSTLEIQRTEQGDSAMYLCASSPSRAGGTTDTQYFGPGTRLTVL.

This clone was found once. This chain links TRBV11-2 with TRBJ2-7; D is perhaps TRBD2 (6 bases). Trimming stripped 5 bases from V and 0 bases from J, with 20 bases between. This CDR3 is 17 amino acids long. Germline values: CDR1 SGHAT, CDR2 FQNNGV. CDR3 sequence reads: CASSALIAVGVSYEQYF. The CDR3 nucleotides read TGTGCCAGCAGCGCGTTAATAGCGGTCGGGGTCTCCTACGAGCAGTACTTC.

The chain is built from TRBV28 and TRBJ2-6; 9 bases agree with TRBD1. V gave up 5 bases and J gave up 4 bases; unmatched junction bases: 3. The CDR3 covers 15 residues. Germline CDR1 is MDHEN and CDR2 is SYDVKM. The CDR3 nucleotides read TGTGCCAGCAGTGCAACAGGGGGCGGGGCCAACGTCCTGACTTTC. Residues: CASSATGGGANVLTF. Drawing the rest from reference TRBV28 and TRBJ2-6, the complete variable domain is DVKVTQSSRYLVKRTGEKVFLECVQDMDHENMFWYRQDPGLGLRLIYFSYDVKMKEKGDIPEGYSVSREKKERFSLILESASTNQTSMYLCASSATGGGANVLTFGAGSRLTVL.

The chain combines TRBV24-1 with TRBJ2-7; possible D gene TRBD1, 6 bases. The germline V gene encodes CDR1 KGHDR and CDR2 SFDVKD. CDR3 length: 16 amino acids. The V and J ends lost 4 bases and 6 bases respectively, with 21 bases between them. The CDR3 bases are TGTGCCACCAGTGACGCCTCCCTGGGGGCGTTCAGCGAGCAGTACTTC. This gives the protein CATSDASLGAFSEQYF.

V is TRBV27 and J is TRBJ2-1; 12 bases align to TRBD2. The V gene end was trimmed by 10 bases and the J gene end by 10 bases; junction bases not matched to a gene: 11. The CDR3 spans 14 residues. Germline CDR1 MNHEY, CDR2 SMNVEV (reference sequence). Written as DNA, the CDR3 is TGTGCCATAAAGCTAGCGGGAGGGGCTGGGGAGCAGTTCTTC. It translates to CAIKLAGGAGEQFF.

CDR3 amino acids: CASLAGNQPQHF. The CDR3 nucleotides read TGTGCCAGCCTGGCAGGGAATCAGCCCCAGCATTTT. The chain recombines TRBV12-3 or TRBV12-4 with TRBJ1-5, with a possible D match to TRBD1 (5 bases). CDR3 length: 12 residues. V dropped 8 bases and J dropped 4 bases, with 9 bases sitting between them.

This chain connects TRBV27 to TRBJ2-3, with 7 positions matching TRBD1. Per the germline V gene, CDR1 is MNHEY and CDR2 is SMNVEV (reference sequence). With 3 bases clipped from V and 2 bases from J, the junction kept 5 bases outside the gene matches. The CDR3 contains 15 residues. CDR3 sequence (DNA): TGTGCCAGCAGTTTTAGAGACAGGGACACAGATACGCAGTATTTT. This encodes CASSFRDRDTDTQYF.

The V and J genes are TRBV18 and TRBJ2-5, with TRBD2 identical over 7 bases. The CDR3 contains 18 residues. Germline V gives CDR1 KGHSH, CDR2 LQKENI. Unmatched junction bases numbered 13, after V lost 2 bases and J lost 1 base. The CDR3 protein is CASSPNPLAEARQETQYF. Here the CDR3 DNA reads TGTGCCAGCTCACCAAACCCGCTAGCGGAGGCCCGCCAAGAGACCCAGTACTTC. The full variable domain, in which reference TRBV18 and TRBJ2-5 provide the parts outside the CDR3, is NAGVMQNPRHLVRRRGQEARLRCSPMKGHSHVYWYRQLPEEGLKFMVYLQKENIIDESGMPKERFSAEFPKEGPSILRIQQVVRGDSAAYFCASSPNPLAEARQETQYFGPGTRLLVL.

CDR3 nucleotide sequence: TGTGCCAGTAGTATCCAGGGGAGTCAGCCCCAGCATTTT. It encodes CASSIQGSQPQHF. This sequence joins TRBV19 and TRBJ1-5; possibly TRBD1 for D (6 bases). Looked up from germline, CDR1 is LNHDA and CDR2 is SQIVND (reference sequence). V lost 3 bases to trimming and J lost 6 bases, with 9 bases between them. This CDR3 spans 13 amino acids.

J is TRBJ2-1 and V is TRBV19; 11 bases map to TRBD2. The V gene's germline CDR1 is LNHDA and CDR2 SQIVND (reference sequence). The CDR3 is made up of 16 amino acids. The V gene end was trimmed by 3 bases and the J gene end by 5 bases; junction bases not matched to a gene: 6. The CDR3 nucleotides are TGTGCCAGTAGTATTCGGTTAGCGGGGGGGAACAATGAGCAGTTCTTC. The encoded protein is CASSIRLAGGNNEQFF.